The 27 T cell receptor beta chains in this list originate from one sample, sequenced in a study of shared clonotypes between healthy human individuals (dated by TCRdb to 2018 to 2021). Libraries came from the immunoSEQ multiplex PCR assay. The table was pulled from immuneACCESS by TCRdb, which kept in-frame rearrangements only. Such tables lose some clones; where checked, under half of the loss comes from unresolved V genes, and the rest has no known cause. This sample gives around 2,000,000 clones in total; approximately 94% of them show up just once. The ten largest make up 0.9% to 1.4% of the sample. CD8 naive samples were obtained by positive selection for CCR7 among CD45RO-negative cells, yielding a CD45RA+CCR7+ population from which TemRA cells were excluded. The sample consisted of naive CD8+ T cells sorted from blood. The sample's cell subset or site label is to be understood as: CD45RA+CCR7+. All receptors come from a man younger than 30 in good health.

The gene calls are TRBV7-2 and TRBJ2-1, with a tentative D call TRBD1 (6 bases). Between the trimmed V and J ends, which lost 5 bases and 9 bases, there was a span of 20 bases. The CDR3 sequence is 15 residues long. Germline V gene data show CDR1 as SGHTA and CDR2 as FQGNSA. This CDR3 reads CASSPDIGDTAEQFF. CDR3 in DNA: TGTGCCAGCAGCCCCGATATTGGGGACACGGCTGAGCAGTTCTTC.

The genes are TRBV4-3 and TRBJ1-1; 7 bases align to TRBD1. Per germline, CDR1 LGHNA and CDR2 YSLEER. This CDR3 contains 15 residues. J was trimmed by 3 bases and V by 0 bases; bases with no gene match: 4. For the CDR3, the DNA is TGCGCCAGCAGCCAAGACGGACAGGAGGACACTGAAGCTTTCTTT. Its translation is CASSQDGQEDTEAFF.

The chain couples TRBV19 to TRBJ2-2, with D perhaps matching TRBD1 (6 bases). V was shortened by 3 bases and J by 1 base, with 12 bases between the two germline ends. CDR1 is LNHDA and CDR2 is SQIVND in the germline V gene (reference sequence). CDR3 length equals 16 residues. The CDR3 is CASSINPDRNTGELFF. The CDR3 DNA follows: TGTGCCAGTAGTATCAACCCGGACAGGAACACCGGGGAGCTGTTTTTT.

This CDR3 is CASSLEEGTGELFF. Written as DNA, the CDR3 is TGTGCCAGCAGTTTAGAGGAGGGCACCGGGGAGCTGTTTTTT. The chain combines TRBV28 with TRBJ2-2; possible D gene TRBD2, 6 bases. The CDR3 has 14 residues. Germline V gene lookup returns CDR1 MDHEN and CDR2 SYDVKM. The V gene lost 2 bases and the J gene lost 4 bases, with 8 bases spanning the gap.

This clone was recorded only once. The chain is built from TRBV7-8 and TRBJ2-2; TRBD2 matches at 9 bases. Germline loops: CDR1 SGHVS, CDR2 FQNEAQ. V shed 6 bases, J shed 3 bases, and the junction held 8 bases outside the gene matches. This CDR3 has 16 amino acids. The CDR3 here is CASRGIAGEDTGELFF. The DNA of the CDR3 is TGTGCCAGCAGGGGTATAGCGGGAGAAGACACCGGGGAGCTGTTTTTT.

The chain is built from TRBV9 and TRBJ2-7, with 12 bases lining up with TRBD2. J lost 7 bases, V lost 4 bases, and 9 bases had no gene match. From germline, CDR1 is SGDLS and CDR2 YYNGEE. The CDR3 contains 15 residues. The CDR3: CASSQLAGGGQEQYF. DNA of the CDR3: TGTGCCAGCAGCCAACTAGCGGGGGGCGGCCAGGAGCAGTACTTC.

This clone was counted between two and nine times. Other DNA sequences in the sample encode the same CDR3. This chain joins TRBV19 and TRBJ2-7; D is undetermined. The V gene's germline CDR1 is LNHDA and CDR2 SQIVND (reference sequence). CDR3 length: 13 residues. V was pared by 5 bases and J by 3 bases, with 11 bases between. The CDR3 sequence is CASSPGRSYEQYF. The CDR3 DNA follows: TGTGCCAGTAGTCCCGGACGGAGCTACGAGCAGTACTTC.

With regard to this clone: Germline is not matched at one junction end, which may reflect a read error. CDR3 DNA: TGTGCCAGCAGCTTGGAACTAGCGGAGTACGGGCAGTACTTC. Translated: CASSLELAEYGQYF. This chain connects TRBV5-4 to TRBJ2-7; TRBD2 aligns across 8 bases. The germline gives CDR1 SGHNT, CDR2 YYREEE (reference sequence). The CDR3 spans 14 residues.

J is TRBJ2-7 and V is TRBV10-3; D uncertain. The CDR3 has 13 amino acids. The ends were cut back, 2 bases at V and 5 bases at J, with 10 bases in the middle. Per germline, CDR1 ENHRY and CDR2 SYGVKD. CDR3 nucleotides: TGTGCCATCAGTGAGGCTGACGCGGACGAGCAGTACTTC. Translated, it gives CAISEADADEQYF.

The rearrangement uses TRBV29-1 and TRBJ2-3; the D gene is possibly TRBD2 (6 bases). Trimming shortened V by 6 bases and J by 0 bases, and 19 bases separated the two germline ends. Per germline, CDR1 SQVTM and CDR2 ANQGSEA. This CDR3 is 16 amino acids long. The CDR3 loop is CSVPARWRGSTDTQYF. The DNA of the CDR3 is TGCAGCGTGCCTGCCCGCTGGCGGGGAAGCACAGATACGCAGTATTTT.

The chain is built from TRBV9 and TRBJ2-5, with TRBD2 matching 8 bases. After removal of 4 bases from V and 5 bases from J, the junction contained 16 bases not matched to a gene. CDR3 length equals 17 residues. Germline V lookup: CDR1 SGDLS, CDR2 YYNGEE. CDR3 in amino acids: CASSSEPGLEFGETQYF. The DNA for the CDR3 is TGTGCCAGCAGCTCCGAACCGGGACTAGAGTTTGGGGAGACCCAGTACTTC.

The rearrangement uses TRBV27 and TRBJ2-2, with TRBD1 matching over 9 bases. The germline gives CDR1 MNHEY, CDR2 SMNVEV (reference sequence). There are 15 residues in the CDR3. The ends lost 8 bases at V and 1 base at J; junction bases unmatched: 5. The CDR3 region is CASRGGQGNTGELFF. In DNA form, the CDR3 reads TGTGCCAGCCGAGGGGGACAGGGGAACACCGGGGAGCTGTTTTTT.

The gene calls are TRBV4-1 and TRBJ1-4; D gene uncertain. V was pared by 1 base and J by 3 bases, with 9 bases between. The germline CDR1 and CDR2 sequences are MGHRA and YSYEKL. The CDR3 spans 15 residues. DNA for the CDR3: TGCGCCAGCAGCCAAGGGCCGGCCTCTAATGAAAAACTGTTTTTT. Protein: CASSQGPASNEKLFF.

V gene TRBV9 combines with J gene TRBJ2-7; TRBD2 agrees at 8 bases. The germline V gene encodes CDR1 SGDLS and CDR2 YYNGEE. The V segment lost 3 bases and the J segment 6 bases; nucleotides outside the gene matches: 5. The CDR3 is 13 residues long. The CDR3 DNA follows: TGTGCCAGCAGCGGGAGCGGGGGAGTCGAGCAGTACTTC. This translates into CASSGSGGVEQYF.

The J gene is TRBJ2-7, the V gene TRBV6-5; no clear D gene. The germline V and J ends were trimmed by 0 bases and 3 bases, with 12 bases remaining between them. The germline V gene has CDR1 MNHEY and CDR2 SVGAGI. The CDR3 is 15 residues long. Here the CDR3 DNA reads TGTGCCAGCAGTTACTCGAAAGGGCTAAACTACGAGCAGTACTTC. Its protein product is CASSYSKGLNYEQYF.

The rearrangement uses TRBV13 and TRBJ2-1; TRBD2 aligns across 10 bases. Germline values: CDR1 PRHDT, CDR2 FYEKMQ (reference sequence). The V and J ends lost 7 bases and 7 bases, in that order; junction bases with no gene match: 7. This CDR3 contains 14 residues. The CDR3: CASTSGGAKNEQFF. CDR3 coding DNA: TGTGCCAGCACCAGCGGGGGGGCCAAGAATGAGCAGTTCTTC.

The V and J genes are TRBV11-2 and TRBJ2-7; possibly TRBD2 for D (6 bases). The V end was cut by 1 base, the J end by 8 bases, with 12 bases between. Per germline, CDR1 SGHAT and CDR2 FQNNGV. The CDR3 totals 13 residues. In DNA form, the CDR3 reads TGTGCCAGCAGCTTAGTGTTGGAGGGTAAGCAGTACTTC. Translated, it gives CASSLVLEGKQYF.

This chain joins TRBV6-6 and TRBJ1-1; 7 bases line up with TRBD1. CDR3 length equals 15 residues. The ends lost 6 bases at V and 0 bases at J; junction bases unmatched: 7. The germline CDR1 and CDR2 sequences are MNHNY and SVGAGI (reference sequence). CDR3 coding DNA: TGTGCCAGCAGCTTGACAGGGTCCATGAACACTGAAGCTTTCTTT. It yields the protein CASSLTGSMNTEAFF.

The chain is built from TRBV7-6 and TRBJ2-5; D is possibly TRBD1 or TRBD2 (6 bases each). The germline gives CDR1 SGHVS, CDR2 FNYEAQ. Deletions cut 3 bases from V and 4 bases from J, with 12 bases between. The CDR3 loop spans 14 amino acids. CDR3 bases: TGTGCCAGCAGCTTCGGGGGCGGCCCAGAGACCCAGTACTTC. This codes for CASSFGGGPETQYF.

Comment on this clone: The sample has other DNA sequences that encode this CDR3 too. This sequence joins TRBV9 and TRBJ2-7; 8 bases match TRBD1. CDR3 length: 13 amino acids. Germline CDR1 and CDR2: SGDLS and YYNGEE. V dropped 3 bases and J dropped 3; count of bases not matched to a gene: 2. The CDR3 loop reads CASSAGTGYEQYF. CDR3 nucleotides: TGTGCCAGCAGCGCTGGGACAGGCTACGAGCAGTACTTC.

Note on this clone: The sample contains more than one DNA sequence encoding this CDR3. The rearrangement uses TRBV6-5 and TRBJ1-4; 7 nucleotides match TRBD1. CDR3 length equals 13 residues. Germline V CDR1 and CDR2: MNHEY, SVGAGI. V dropped 3 bases and J dropped 6; count of bases not matched to a gene: 1. CDR3 coding DNA: TGTGCCAGCAGTTATACAGGGGATGAAAAACTGTTTTTT. Its protein is CASSYTGDEKLFF.

The chain recombines TRBV19 with TRBJ2-7; 9 nucleotides align to TRBD1. CDR3 length: 15 residues. Germline CDR1 and CDR2: LNHDA and SQIVND (reference sequence). V shed 3 bases and J 4 bases; nucleotides not matched to a gene: 7. Here the CDR3 DNA reads TGTGCCAGTAGTATGATAGGGACAGGGATATACGAGCAGTACTTC. Its protein is CASSMIGTGIYEQYF.

V and J are TRBV7-9 and TRBJ1-6; 10 nucleotides agree with TRBD1. Germline CDR1 SEHNR, CDR2 FQNEAQ (reference sequence). This CDR3 is 18 amino acids long. Trimming at V came to 4 bases and at J to 2 bases, leaving 8 bases not matched to a gene. The CDR3 DNA is TGTGCCAGCAGCTCCCGGGGGACAGGGGTCCCCTATAATTCACCCCTCCACTTT. It encodes CASSSRGTGVPYNSPLHF.

This sequence joins TRBV4-1 and TRBJ1-1; a weak D match, TRBD1 (5 bases). CDR3 length: 14 amino acids. Germline CDR1 and CDR2: MGHRA and YSYEKL. Trimming removed 3 bases at V and 6 bases at J, with 14 bases between. The CDR3 loop reads CASSQVIGASEAFF. The DNA of the CDR3 is TGCGCCAGCAGCCAGGTAATCGGGGCTTCTGAAGCTTTCTTT.

The rearrangement links TRBV28 to TRBJ2-7; the D gene could be TRBD1 or TRBD2 (6 bases each). The CDR3 length is 14 residues. Trimming cost V 3 bases and J 6 bases, with 15 bases left between them. Looked up from germline, CDR1 is MDHEN and CDR2 is SYDVKM. This chain's CDR3 is CASSFLGGGFEQYF. The CDR3 DNA reads as TGTGCCAGCAGTTTTCTGGGGGGCGGATTCGAGCAGTACTTC.

This chain links TRBV5-6 with TRBJ2-7, with 9 positions matching TRBD1. V lost 4 bases and J lost 2; bases outside the gene matches: 4. The CDR3 extends over 14 amino acids. From germline, CDR1 is SGHDT and CDR2 YYEEEE. In DNA, the CDR3 is TGTGCCAGCAGCGGGAACAGGGGGCCCTACGAGCAGTACTTC. Protein: CASSGNRGPYEQYF.

The V call is TRBV27, the J call TRBJ1-5, with D unresolved. V was trimmed by 9 bases and J by 5 bases, leaving 11 bases between them. The V gene's germline CDR1 is MNHEY and CDR2 SMNVEV (reference sequence). The CDR3 length is 12 residues. DNA of the CDR3: TGTGCCAGTCGAACTCTGGATCAGCCCCAGCATTTT. Encoded protein: CASRTLDQPQHF.